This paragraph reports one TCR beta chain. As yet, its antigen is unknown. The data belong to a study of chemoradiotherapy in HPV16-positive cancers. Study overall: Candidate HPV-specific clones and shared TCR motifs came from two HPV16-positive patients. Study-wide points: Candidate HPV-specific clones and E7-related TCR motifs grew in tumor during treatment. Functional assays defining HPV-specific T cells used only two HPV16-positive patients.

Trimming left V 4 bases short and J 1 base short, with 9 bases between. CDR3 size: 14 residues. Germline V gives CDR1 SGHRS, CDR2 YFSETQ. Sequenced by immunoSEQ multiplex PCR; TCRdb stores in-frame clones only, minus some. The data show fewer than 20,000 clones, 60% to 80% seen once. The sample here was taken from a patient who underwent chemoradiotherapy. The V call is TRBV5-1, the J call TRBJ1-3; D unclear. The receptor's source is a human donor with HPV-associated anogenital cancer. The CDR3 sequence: CASSALDSGNTIYF. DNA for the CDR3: TGCGCCAGCAGCGCCCTAGATTCTGGAAACACCATATATTTT.